The clone carrying this TCR beta chain was found many times. The data are from a study of blood T cells in healthy people across ages. Primers used in a second PCR of about 6 to 11 cycles were a sample-barcoded 5' primer and a J-beta primer mix. At least 2.5 million CDR3-containing paired-end reads were obtained per sample. TCRdb redid the calling of the 5' RACE reads with MiXCR, one entry per CDR3 protein. The table lists fewer than 750,000 distinct CDR3 sequences, more than 45% of them singletons. The study drew donors from healthy Caucasian individuals in Russia aged roughly 6 to 90. Researchers report isolating at least 6 million PBMCs per sample. J gave up 2 bases and V 0 bases, and 7 bases lay outside the gene matches. This CDR3 comprises 16 residues. Germline values: CDR1 SGHKS, CDR2 YYEKEE (reference sequence).

Source material: blood. This chain links TRBV5-5 with TRBJ1-1; 7 bases agree with TRBD1. The receptor was derived from a woman older than 75 in good health. The CDR3 protein is CASSLGWGQINTEAFF. In DNA, the CDR3 is TGTGCCAGCAGCTTGGGGTGGGGACAGATAAACACTGAAGCTTTCTTT.